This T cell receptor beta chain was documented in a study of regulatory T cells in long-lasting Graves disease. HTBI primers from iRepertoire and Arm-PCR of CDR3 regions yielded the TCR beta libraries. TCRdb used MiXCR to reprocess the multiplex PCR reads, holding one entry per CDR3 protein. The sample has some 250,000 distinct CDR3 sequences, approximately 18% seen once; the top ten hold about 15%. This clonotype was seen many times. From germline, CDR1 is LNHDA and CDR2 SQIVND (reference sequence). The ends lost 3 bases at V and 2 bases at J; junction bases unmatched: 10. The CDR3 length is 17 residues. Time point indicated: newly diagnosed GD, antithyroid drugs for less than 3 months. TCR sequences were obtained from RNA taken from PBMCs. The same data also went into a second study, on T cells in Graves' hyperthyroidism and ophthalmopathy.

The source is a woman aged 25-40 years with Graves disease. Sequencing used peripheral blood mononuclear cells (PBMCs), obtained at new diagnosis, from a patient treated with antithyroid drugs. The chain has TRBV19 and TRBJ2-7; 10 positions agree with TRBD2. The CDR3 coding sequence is TGTGCCAGTAGTATTGAAGCGGCTAGCGGGGGCACCTACGAGCAGTACTTC. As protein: CASSIEAASGGTYEQYF. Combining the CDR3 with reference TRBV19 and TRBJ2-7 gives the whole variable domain DGGITQSPKYLFRKEGQNVTLSCEQNLNHDAMYWYRQDPGQGLRLIYYSQIVNDFQKGDIAEGYSVSREKKESFPLTVTSAQKNPTAFYLCASSIEAASGGTYEQYFGPGTRLTVT.